A selection of T cell receptor beta chains follows, all from one sample in a study of T cells expressing NK-cell markers. TCRdb reprocessed the 5' RACE reads and keeps a single row for each CDR3 protein, giving no DNA. Its clone listing holds about 460,000 distinct CDR3 sequences. The sample was blood T cells: a sorted CD56 or NKG2C T cell subset, CD4+ or CD8+ T cells, or bulk PBMC T cells (not recorded which). These receptors were collected from a woman aged 45-60 years in good health. Each CDR3 is given with its conserved first and last residue. The order of the fields is J gene, CDR3 length, V gene, CDR3 protein.

>TRBJ2-1|16|TRBV4-1
CASSQAPGTTYNEQFF
>TRBJ2-3|14|TRBV7-2
CASSPRDYKDTQYF
>TRBJ2-7|14|TRBV18
CASSPPTGPSEQYF
>TRBJ1-3|13|TRBV12-3/TRBV12-4
CASSAWGGNTIYF
>TRBJ2-1|17|TRBV4-1
CASSQVVVGTSLNEQFF
>TRBJ1-1|14|TRBV6-5
CASSQQGGKAEAFF
>TRBJ2-5|16|TRBV29-1
CSVERRLAVMKETQYF
>TRBJ2-3|17|TRBV9
CASSVGSGRASTDTQYF
>TRBJ2-2|13|TRBV5-1
CASSTEGTGELFF
>TRBJ2-3|16|TRBV20-1
CSAPSLVGRNTDTQYF
>TRBJ1-5|15|TRBV20-1
CSARDGQGRNQPQHF
>TRBJ1-1|14|TRBV7-9
CASSRLVGGSEAFF
>TRBJ1-1|15|TRBV29-1
CSVVWTGMVNTEAFF
>TRBJ2-1|16|TRBV5-1
CASSRSFGTAYNEQFF
>TRBJ1-5|15|TRBV20-1
CSARDEMRGRQPQHF
>TRBJ1-1|12|TRBV29-1
CSVVMTTLEAFF
>TRBJ2-1|12|TRBV9
CASSVDRDEQFF
>TRBJ2-1|18|TRBV6-2/TRBV6-3
CASSYPRIAGGPYNEQFF
>TRBJ2-7|15|TRBV6-5
CASSYSTGGPYEQYF
>TRBJ2-1|14|TRBV9
CASSPLGLYGEQFF
>TRBJ2-4|15|TRBV20-1
CSATLPGLLGNIQYF
>TRBJ1-2|14|TRBV9
CASSHPTGGGGYTF
>TRBJ1-6|15|TRBV7-3
CASSLIGGRDSPLHF
>TRBJ1-4|15|TRBV7-9
CASSPRGGAEEKLFF
>TRBJ1-4|15|TRBV4-2
CASSQVSGVDEKLFF
>TRBJ1-1|14|TRBV11-2
CASSLVSDNTEAFF
>TRBJ2-1|14|TRBV9
CASSVGGAYNEQFF
>TRBJ2-1|17|TRBV10-3
CAISPLFGGGSYNEQFF
>TRBJ2-2|15|TRBV11-2
CASRGGAANTGELFF
>TRBJ2-3|16|TRBV7-9
CASSPGWIAGLDTQYF
>TRBJ2-4|16|TRBV4-1
CASSHVAGLAKNIQYF
>TRBJ2-6|17|TRBV28
CASSSGTSRSGANVLTF
>TRBJ2-3|16|TRBV15
CATSRATASGTDTQYF
>TRBJ2-5|14|TRBV3-1
CASSTKRGGETQYF
>TRBJ2-5|17|TRBV29-1
CSVDVRGSWGRQETQYF
>TRBJ1-5|15|TRBV24-1
CATSDWGLGNQPQHF